The 8 T cell receptor beta chains given below trace back to one sample, sequenced in a study. TCRdb re-called the 5' RACE reads through MiXCR, storing one row per CDR3 protein. The sample has about 54,000 distinct CDR3 sequences; approximately 17% are singletons. The source material was naive CD4+ T cells sorted from blood. Subset meaning: naive CD4+ T cells, CD4+CD45RA+CD25-. Source of these receptors: a female donor with breast cancer.

This clonotype was detected only a few times. The V gene is TRBV4-1, the J gene TRBJ1-1, with D possibly TRBD1 on 5 matching bases. V was shortened by 0 bases and J by 1 base, with 12 bases between the two germline ends. The CDR3 has 16 residues. Germline lookup yields CDR1 MGHRA and CDR2 YSYEKL. CDR3 residues: CASSQDKRGQNTEAFF. In nucleotides, the CDR3 is TGCGCCAGCAGCCAAGATAAAAGGGGTCAGAACACTGAAGCTTTCTTT.

The chain is built from TRBV28 and TRBJ1-5; TRBD1 aligns across 7 bases. The CDR3 is made up of 14 amino acids. V shed 5 bases, J shed 4 bases, and the junction held 5 bases outside the gene matches. CDR1 and CDR2 from the germline V gene are MDHEN and SYDVKM. Written as DNA, the CDR3 is TGTGCCAGCAGTCGGACAGGACGGAATCAGCCCCAGCATTTT. It translates to CASSRTGRNQPQHF.

This clonotype was recorded at least ten times. The chain employs TRBV3-1 and TRBJ2-6; D remains unclear. V was trimmed by 3 bases and J by 2 bases, leaving 11 bases between them. Germline lookup yields CDR1 LGHDT and CDR2 YNNKEL (reference sequence). CDR3 length: 16 residues. CDR3 nucleotides: TGTGCCAGCAGCCAGCACGTGGGGACTGGGGCCAACGTCCTGACTTTC. Its protein is CASSQHVGTGANVLTF.

This clonotype was detected only a few times. This chain connects TRBV6-6 to TRBJ1-5; possibly TRBD1 for D (5 bases). V was pared by 5 bases and J by 0 bases, with 17 bases between. The length of the CDR3 is 17 residues. The germline V gene encodes CDR1 MNHNY and CDR2 SVGAGI (reference sequence). The CDR3 bases are TGTGCCAGCAGTAACCCCTTAAGGAGGGGTAGCAATCAGCCCCAGCATTTT. Its protein product is CASSNPLRRGSNQPQHF.

This clonotype came up a few times. The chain employs TRBV18 and TRBJ1-5, with D perhaps TRBD1 (5 bases). With 3 bases removed from V and 0 bases from J, the gap between germline ends came to 15 bases. In germline, CDR1 is KGHSH, CDR2 LQKENI. CDR3 size: 17 residues. The CDR3 DNA sequence: TGTGCCAGCTCACCCTCCTTGACAGCGGATAGCAATCAGCCCCAGCATTTT. This gives the protein CASSPSLTADSNQPQHF.

This chain connects TRBV18 to TRBJ1-2; 8 bases match TRBD1. Trimming took 6 bases from V and 6 from J; bases not matched to a gene: 6. CDR3 length: 13 amino acids. Germline loops: CDR1 KGHSH, CDR2 LQKENI. The CDR3, as DNA: TGTGCCAGCTCCGTGGGACAGGCGGATGGCTACACCTTC. This codes for CASSVGQADGYTF.

The chain is built from TRBV7-9 and TRBJ1-4; no clear D gene. This CDR3 is 15 amino acids long. Germline V gives CDR1 SEHNR, CDR2 FQNEAQ (reference sequence). V gave up 1 base and J gave up 3 bases, with 9 bases separating them. The DNA of the CDR3 is TGTGCCAGCAGCTTAGGAGAAGGACCTAATGAAAAACTGTTTTTT. Encoded protein: CASSLGEGPNEKLFF.

This clonotype was observed many times. This chain joins TRBV29-1 and TRBJ2-7; 7 bases agree with TRBD1. V shed 7 bases, J shed 2 bases, and the junction held 5 bases outside the gene matches. CDR3 length: 12 residues. The germline V gene has CDR1 SQVTM and CDR2 ANQGSEA. The CDR3 DNA follows: TGCAGCGCCGGGACAGTGACCTACGAGCAGTACTTC. This sequence encodes CSAGTVTYEQYF.